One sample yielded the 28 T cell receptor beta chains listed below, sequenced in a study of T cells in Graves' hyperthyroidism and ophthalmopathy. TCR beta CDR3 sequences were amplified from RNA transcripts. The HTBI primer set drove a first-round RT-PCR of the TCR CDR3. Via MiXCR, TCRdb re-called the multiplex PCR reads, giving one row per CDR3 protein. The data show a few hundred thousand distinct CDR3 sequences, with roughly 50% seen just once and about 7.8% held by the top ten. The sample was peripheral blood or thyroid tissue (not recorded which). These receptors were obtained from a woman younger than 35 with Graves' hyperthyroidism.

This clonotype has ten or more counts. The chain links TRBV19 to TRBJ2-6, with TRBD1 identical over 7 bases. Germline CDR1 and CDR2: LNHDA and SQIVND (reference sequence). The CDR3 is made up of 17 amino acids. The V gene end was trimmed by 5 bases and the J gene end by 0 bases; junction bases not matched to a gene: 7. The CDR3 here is CASSDRGQISGANVLTF. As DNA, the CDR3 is TGTGCCAGTAGTGATCGGGGACAGATCTCTGGGGCCAACGTCCTGACTTTC. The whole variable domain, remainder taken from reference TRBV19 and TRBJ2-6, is DGGITQSPKYLFRKEGQNVTLSCEQNLNHDAMYWYRQDPGQGLRLIYYSQIVNDFQKGDIAEGYSVSREKKESFPLTVTSAQKNPTAFYLCASSDRGQISGANVLTFGAGSRLTVL.

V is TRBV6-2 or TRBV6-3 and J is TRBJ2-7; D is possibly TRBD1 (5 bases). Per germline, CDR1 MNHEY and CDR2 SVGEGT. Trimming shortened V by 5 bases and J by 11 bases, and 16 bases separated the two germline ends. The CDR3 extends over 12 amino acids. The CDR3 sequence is CASSTLGPWKYF. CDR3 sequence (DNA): TGTGCCAGCAGTACCCTGGGGCCCTGGAAGTACTTC.

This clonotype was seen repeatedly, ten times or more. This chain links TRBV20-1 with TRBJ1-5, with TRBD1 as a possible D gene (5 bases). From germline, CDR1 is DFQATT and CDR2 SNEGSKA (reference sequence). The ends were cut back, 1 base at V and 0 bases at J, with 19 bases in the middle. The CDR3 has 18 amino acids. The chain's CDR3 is CSARGMQGRRNSNQPQHF. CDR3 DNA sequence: TGCAGTGCTAGAGGAATGCAGGGAAGGAGGAATAGCAATCAGCCCCAGCATTTT.

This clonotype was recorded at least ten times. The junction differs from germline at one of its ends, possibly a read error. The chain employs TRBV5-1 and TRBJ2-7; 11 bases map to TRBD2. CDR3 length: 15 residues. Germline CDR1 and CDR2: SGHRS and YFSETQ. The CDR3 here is CASSLGLADSYEQYF. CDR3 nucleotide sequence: TGTGCCAGCAGCTTGGGACTAGCGGATTCCTACGAGCAGTACTTC.

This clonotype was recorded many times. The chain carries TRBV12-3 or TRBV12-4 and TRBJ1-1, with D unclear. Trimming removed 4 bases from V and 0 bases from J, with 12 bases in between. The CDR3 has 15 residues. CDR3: CASSYSRQMNTEAFF. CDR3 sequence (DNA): TGTGCCAGCAGTTACTCGAGGCAGATGAACACTGAAGCTTTCTTT.

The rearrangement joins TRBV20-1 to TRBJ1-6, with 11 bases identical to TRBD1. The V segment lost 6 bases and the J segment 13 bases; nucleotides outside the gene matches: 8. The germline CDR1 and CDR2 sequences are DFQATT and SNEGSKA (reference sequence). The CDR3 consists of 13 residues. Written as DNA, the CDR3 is TGCAGTGCCAAGGGACAGGGGGGATCCCCCCTCCACTTT. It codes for CSAKGQGGSPLHF.

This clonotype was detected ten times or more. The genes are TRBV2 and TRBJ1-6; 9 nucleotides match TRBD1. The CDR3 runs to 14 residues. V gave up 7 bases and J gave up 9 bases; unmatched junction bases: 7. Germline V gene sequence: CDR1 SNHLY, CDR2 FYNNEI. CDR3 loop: CASTMTGGVSPLHF. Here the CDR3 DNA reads TGTGCCAGCACGATGACAGGGGGAGTTTCACCCCTCCACTTT.

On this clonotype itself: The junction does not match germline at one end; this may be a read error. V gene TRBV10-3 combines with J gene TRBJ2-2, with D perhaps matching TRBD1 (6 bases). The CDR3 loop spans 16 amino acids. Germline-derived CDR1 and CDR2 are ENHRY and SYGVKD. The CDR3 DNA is TGTGCCAGCAGTTACCACCCCAGGTCAGGGGCCGGGGAGCTGTTTTTT. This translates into CASSYHPRSGAGELFF.

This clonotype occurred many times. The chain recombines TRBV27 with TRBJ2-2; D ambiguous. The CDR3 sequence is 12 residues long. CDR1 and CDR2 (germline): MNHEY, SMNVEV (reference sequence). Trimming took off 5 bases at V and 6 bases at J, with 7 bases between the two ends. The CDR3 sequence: CASSRRSGELFF. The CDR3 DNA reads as TGTGCCAGCAGTCGCAGGTCCGGGGAGCTGTTTTTT.

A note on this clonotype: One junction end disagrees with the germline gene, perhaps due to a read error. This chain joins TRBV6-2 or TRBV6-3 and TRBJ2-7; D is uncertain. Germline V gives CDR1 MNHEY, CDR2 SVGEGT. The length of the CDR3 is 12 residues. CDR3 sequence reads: CATSIFSYEQYF. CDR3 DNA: TGCGCAACGAGTATTTTCTCCTACGAGCAGTACTTC.

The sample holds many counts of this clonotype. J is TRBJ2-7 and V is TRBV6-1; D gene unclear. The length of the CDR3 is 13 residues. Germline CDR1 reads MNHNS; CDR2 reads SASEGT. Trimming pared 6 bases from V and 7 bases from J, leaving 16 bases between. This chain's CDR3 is CASRRSYLEEQYF. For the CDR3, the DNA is TGTGCCAGCAGACGGAGCTACCTGGAGGAGCAGTACTTC.

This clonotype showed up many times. CDR3 sequence: CASSLIGAVETQYF. As DNA, the CDR3 is TGTGCCAGCAGCTTAATCGGGGCGGTGGAGACCCAGTACTTC. The chain has TRBV11-2 and TRBJ2-5, with D perhaps matching TRBD1 or TRBD2 (5 bases each). The CDR3 length is 14 residues. V was trimmed by 2 bases and J by 5 bases, leaving 12 bases between them. The germline CDR1 and CDR2 sequences are SGHAT and FQNNGV. Full variable domain (outside the CDR3, taken from reference TRBV11-2 and TRBJ2-5): EAGVAQSPRYKIIEKRQSVAFWCNPISGHATLYWYQQILGQGPKLLIQFQNNGVVDDSQLPKDRFSAERLKGVDSTLKIQPAKLEDSAVYLCASSLIGAVETQYFGPGTRLLVL.

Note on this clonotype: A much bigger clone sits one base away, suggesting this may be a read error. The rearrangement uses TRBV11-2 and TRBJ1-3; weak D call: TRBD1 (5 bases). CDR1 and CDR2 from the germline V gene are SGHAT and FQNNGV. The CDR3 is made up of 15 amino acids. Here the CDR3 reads CASSTGTVSGNTLYF. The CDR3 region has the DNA TGTGCCAGCAGCACGGGGACGGTCTCTGGAAACACCTTATATTTT.

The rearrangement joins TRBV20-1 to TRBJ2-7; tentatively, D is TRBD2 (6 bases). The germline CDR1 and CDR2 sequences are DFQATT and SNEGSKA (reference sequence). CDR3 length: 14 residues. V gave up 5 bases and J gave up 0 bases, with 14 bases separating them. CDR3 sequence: CSAWRALGSYEQYF. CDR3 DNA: TGCAGTGCTTGGAGGGCCTTGGGCTCCTACGAGCAGTACTTC.

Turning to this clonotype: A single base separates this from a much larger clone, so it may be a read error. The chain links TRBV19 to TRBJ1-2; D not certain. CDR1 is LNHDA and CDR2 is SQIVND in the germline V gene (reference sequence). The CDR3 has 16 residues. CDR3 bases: TGTGCCAATAGTATAAATGGGCAGACAAGCACGTATGGCTACACCTTC. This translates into CANSINGQTSTYGYTF. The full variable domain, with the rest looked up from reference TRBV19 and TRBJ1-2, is DGGITQSPKYLFRKEGQNVTLSCEQNLNHDAMYWYRQDPGQGLRLIYYSQIVNDFQKGDIAEGYSVSREKKESFPLTVTSAQKNPTAFYLCANSINGQTSTYGYTFGSGTRLTVV.

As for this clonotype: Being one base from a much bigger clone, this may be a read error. This CDR3 reads CASSPRLFGAYEQCF. CDR3 nucleotides: TGTGCCAGTAGTCCGCGACTATTTGGTGCCTACGAGCAGTGCTTC. This chain links TRBV19 with TRBJ2-7; TRBD2 might be the D (5 bases). The CDR3 is 15 residues long. Germline-derived CDR1 and CDR2 are LNHDA and SQIVND (reference sequence).

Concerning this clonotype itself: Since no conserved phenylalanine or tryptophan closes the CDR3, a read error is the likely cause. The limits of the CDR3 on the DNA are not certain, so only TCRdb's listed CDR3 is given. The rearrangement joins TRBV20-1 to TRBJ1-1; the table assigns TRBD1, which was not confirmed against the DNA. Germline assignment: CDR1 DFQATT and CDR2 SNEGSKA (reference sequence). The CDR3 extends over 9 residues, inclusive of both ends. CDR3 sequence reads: CSARQGAAY.

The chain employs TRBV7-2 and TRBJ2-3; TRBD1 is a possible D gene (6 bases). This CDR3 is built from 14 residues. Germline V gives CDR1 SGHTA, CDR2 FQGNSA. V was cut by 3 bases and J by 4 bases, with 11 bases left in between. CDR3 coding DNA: TGTGCCAGCAGCTTTCGTGGGGGCGCAGATACGCAGTATTTT. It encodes CASSFRGGADTQYF.

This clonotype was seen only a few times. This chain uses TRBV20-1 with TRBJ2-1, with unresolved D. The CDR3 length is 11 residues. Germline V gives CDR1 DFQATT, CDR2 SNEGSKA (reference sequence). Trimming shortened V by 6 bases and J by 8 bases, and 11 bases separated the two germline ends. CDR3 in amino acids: CSAVGWDEQFF. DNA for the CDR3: TGCAGTGCGGTAGGGTGGGATGAGCAGTTCTTC.

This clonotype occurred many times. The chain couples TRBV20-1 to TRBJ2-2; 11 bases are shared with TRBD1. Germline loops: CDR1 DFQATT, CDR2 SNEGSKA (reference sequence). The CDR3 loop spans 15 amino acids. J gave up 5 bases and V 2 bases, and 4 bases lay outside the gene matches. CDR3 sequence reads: CSARTGTGGTGELFF. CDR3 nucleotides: TGCAGTGCTAGAACCGGGACAGGGGGTACCGGGGAGCTGTTTTTT.

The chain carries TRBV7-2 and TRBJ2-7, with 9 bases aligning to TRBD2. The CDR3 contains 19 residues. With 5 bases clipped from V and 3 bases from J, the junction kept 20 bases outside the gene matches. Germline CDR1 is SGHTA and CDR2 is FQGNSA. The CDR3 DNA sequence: TGTGCCAGCAGCACACGTCGGGGCGGGAGGGCCCCGAATGACTACGAGCAGTACTTC. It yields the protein CASSTRRGGRAPNDYEQYF.

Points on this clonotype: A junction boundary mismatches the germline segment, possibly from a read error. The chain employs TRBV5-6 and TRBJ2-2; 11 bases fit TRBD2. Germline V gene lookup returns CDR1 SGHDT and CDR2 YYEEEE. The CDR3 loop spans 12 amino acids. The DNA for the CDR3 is TGTGCCAGCAGTTTAGCGGGAGGGGGGCTGTTTTTT. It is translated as CASSLAGGGLFF.

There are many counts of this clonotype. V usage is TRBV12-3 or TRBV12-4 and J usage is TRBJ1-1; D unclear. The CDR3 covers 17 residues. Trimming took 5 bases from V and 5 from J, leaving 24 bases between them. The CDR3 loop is CASSRLPGPQFRTEAFF. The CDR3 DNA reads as TGTGCCAGCAGTCGTCTCCCCGGACCCCAATTCCGAACTGAAGCTTTCTTT.

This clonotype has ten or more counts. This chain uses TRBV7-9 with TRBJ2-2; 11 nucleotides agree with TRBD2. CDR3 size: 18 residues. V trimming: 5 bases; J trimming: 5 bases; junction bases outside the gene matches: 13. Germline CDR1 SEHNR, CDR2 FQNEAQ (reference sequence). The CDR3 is CASSTVTGTSGFTGELFF. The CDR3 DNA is TGTGCCAGCAGCACCGTCACCGGGACTAGCGGCTTTACCGGGGAGCTGTTTTTT.

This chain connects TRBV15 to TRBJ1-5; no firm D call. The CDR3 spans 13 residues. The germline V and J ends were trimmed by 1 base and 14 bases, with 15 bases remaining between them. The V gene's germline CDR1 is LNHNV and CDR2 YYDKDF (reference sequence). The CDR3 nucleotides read TGTGCCACCAGCAGAGTAAAGGACGGCTACGAGCATTTT. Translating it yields CATSRVKDGYEHF.

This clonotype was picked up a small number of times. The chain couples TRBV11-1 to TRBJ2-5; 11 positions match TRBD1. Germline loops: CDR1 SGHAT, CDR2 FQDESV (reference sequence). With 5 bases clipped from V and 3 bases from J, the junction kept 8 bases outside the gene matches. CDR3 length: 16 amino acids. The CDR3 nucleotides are TGTGCCAGCAGCCGACCCGGGACAGGGGGAAAAGAGACCCAGTACTTC. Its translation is CASSRPGTGGKETQYF.

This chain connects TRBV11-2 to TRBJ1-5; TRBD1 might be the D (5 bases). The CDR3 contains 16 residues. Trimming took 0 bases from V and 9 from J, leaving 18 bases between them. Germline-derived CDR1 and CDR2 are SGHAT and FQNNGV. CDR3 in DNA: TGTGCCAGCAGCTTAGACAGGGACGGGCGGCTTGGGCCCCAGCATTTT. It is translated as CASSLDRDGRLGPQHF.

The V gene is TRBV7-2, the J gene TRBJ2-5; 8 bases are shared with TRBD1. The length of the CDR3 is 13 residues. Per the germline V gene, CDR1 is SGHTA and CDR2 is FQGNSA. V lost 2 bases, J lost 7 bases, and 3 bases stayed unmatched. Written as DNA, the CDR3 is TGTGCCAGCAGCTTAATGCAGGGGGCGACCCAGTACTTC. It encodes CASSLMQGATQYF. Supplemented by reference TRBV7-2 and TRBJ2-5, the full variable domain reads GAGVSQSPSNKVTEKGKDVELRCDPISGHTALYWYRQSLGQGLEFLIYFQGNSAPDKSGLPSDRFSAERTGGSVSTLTIQRTQQEDSAVYLCASSLMQGATQYFGPGTRLLVL.